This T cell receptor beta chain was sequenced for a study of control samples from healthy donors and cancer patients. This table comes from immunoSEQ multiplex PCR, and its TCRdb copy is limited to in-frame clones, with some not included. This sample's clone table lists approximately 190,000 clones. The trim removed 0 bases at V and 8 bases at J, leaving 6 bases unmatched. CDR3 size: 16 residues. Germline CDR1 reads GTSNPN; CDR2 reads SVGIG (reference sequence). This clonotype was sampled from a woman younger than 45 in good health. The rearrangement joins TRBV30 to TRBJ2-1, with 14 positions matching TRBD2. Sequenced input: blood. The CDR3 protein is CAWSVRVGLAGDEQFF. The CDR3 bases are TGTGCCTGGAGTGTACGGGTGGGACTAGCGGGAGATGAGCAGTTCTTC.